This TCR beta chain is from a study of spatial heterogeneity in lung cancer. As for the study in general: Among detected sequences, beta-chain ones consistently exceeded alpha-chain ones in number.

General study findings and limits: Coverage of tumor T cells was estimated at 6% to 8% for alpha chains and 13% to 15% for beta chains. Counts of expanded intratumoral alpha and beta TCRs tracked tumor mutation counts.

Time point indicated: sample taken at primary tumor resection. The CDR3 is made up of 14 amino acids. V was clipped by 0 bases and J by 1 base, with 7 bases between them. Germline V gives CDR1 SGHRS, CDR2 YFSETQ. Concerning this clonotype itself: The antigen is not known.

Each TCR cDNA molecule bore a unique molecular identifier. TCRdb re-called the 5' RACE reads with MiXCR, one entry per CDR3 protein. Among about 28,000 distinct CDR3 sequences listed, under 8.5% were seen once. The source was lung tumor tissue, collected at surgery. The chain uses TRBV5-1 and TRBJ2-5, with D tentatively TRBD1 or TRBD2 (5 bases each). The clonotype comes from a male donor with early-stage non-small cell lung cancer. The CDR3 loop is CASSLGDAQETQYF. The DNA for the CDR3 is TGCGCCAGCAGCTTGGGGGACGCCCAAGAGACCCAGTACTTC.